The rows below give T cell receptor beta chains drawn from one sample of a study of blood T cells in healthy people across ages. From the 5' RACE reads, TCRdb called clonotypes with MiXCR, one entry per CDR3 protein. This sample carries some 640,000 distinct CDR3 sequences, approximately 30% of them seen once, and the ten largest clones take approximately 14%. The specimen was blood. These receptors were collected from a woman of 80 years or more in good health. CDR3s include the opening cysteine and the closing phenylalanine or tryptophan. A D gene is named only where the DNA matches it firmly. Clone size appears in some rows only: once, few, many, or a class for an expanded clone.

clone size: once
J gene: TRBJ2-3
D gene: TRBD2
V gene: TRBV3-1
CDR3 protein: CASSRRLAGQPRVTDTQYF
CDR3 DNA: TGTGCCAGCAGCCGGAGACTAGCGGGGCAGCCCAGAGTCACAGATACGCAGTATTTT

clone size: many
J gene: TRBJ2-6
D gene: NA
V gene: TRBV5-5
CDR3 protein: CASSFRPYMVAPSGANVLTF
CDR3 DNA: TGTGCCAGCAGCTTTCGGCCATACATGGTAGCCCCCTCTGGGGCCAACGTCCTGACTTTC

clone size: many
J gene: TRBJ1-2
D gene: NA
V gene: TRBV20-1
CDR3 protein: CSASNLGQLRGGYTF
CDR3 DNA: TGCAGTGCTAGTAATTTAGGACAGCTGAGGGGCGGCTACACCTTC

clone size: NA
J gene: TRBJ1-4
D gene: NA
V gene: TRBV5-1
CDR3 protein: CASSPGAQGEKRFF
CDR3 DNA: TGCGCCAGCAGCCCGGGGGCGCAGGGTGAAAAACGGTTTTTT

clone size: many
J gene: TRBJ2-3
D gene: NA
V gene: TRBV20-1
CDR3 protein: CSARSGSTDTQYF
CDR3 DNA: TGCAGTGCTAGGTCAGGGAGCACAGATACGCAGTATTTT

clone size: NA
J gene: TRBJ2-2
D gene: NA
V gene: TRBV5-1
CDR3 protein: CASSLRGYDTGELFF
CDR3 DNA: TGCGCCAGCAGCTTGAGGGGGTACGACACCGGGGAGCTGTTTTTT

clone size: once
J gene: TRBJ2-1
D gene: NA
V gene: TRBV3-1
CDR3 protein: CASSRPRGVVNEQFF
CDR3 DNA: TGTGCCAGCAGCCGTCCTCGGGGAGTCGTCAATGAGCAGTTCTTC

clone size: NA
J gene: TRBJ2-2
D gene: NA
V gene: TRBV5-6
CDR3 protein: CASSALAKRTGELFF
CDR3 DNA: TGTGCCAGCTCAGCTTTGGCCAAGCGTACCGGGGAGCTGTTTTTT

clone size: NA
J gene: TRBJ2-5
D gene: TRBD2
V gene: TRBV20-1
CDR3 protein: CSVVPFGLAGLETQYF
CDR3 DNA: TGCAGTGTTGTCCCCTTTGGGCTAGCGGGGTTGGAGACCCAGTACTTC

clone size: once
J gene: TRBJ1-2
D gene: NA
V gene: TRBV7-2
CDR3 protein: CASRTGLNYGYTF
CDR3 DNA: TGTGCCAGCAGGACGGGGCTCAACTATGGCTACACCTTC

clone size: many
J gene: TRBJ2-7
D gene: TRBD2
V gene: TRBV7-2
CDR3 protein: CASSLGSGGYYEQYF
CDR3 DNA: TGTGCCAGCAGCTTAGGTAGCGGGGGGTACTACGAGCAGTACTTC

clone size: many
J gene: TRBJ2-7
D gene: NA
V gene: TRBV19
CDR3 protein: CASSVRGTGEQYF
CDR3 DNA: TGTGCCAGTAGTGTACGCGGCACGGGCGAGCAGTACTTC

clone size: many
J gene: TRBJ2-5
D gene: NA
V gene: TRBV12-3/TRBV12-4
CDR3 protein: CASSLGSQETQYF
CDR3 DNA: TGTGCCAGCAGTTTGGGGTCTCAAGAGACCCAGTACTTC

clone size: many
J gene: TRBJ2-3
D gene: NA
V gene: TRBV7-2
CDR3 protein: CASSLKGDTQYF
CDR3 DNA: TGTGCCAGCAGCCTAAAGGGTGATACGCAGTATTTT

clone size: NA
J gene: TRBJ1-3
D gene: NA
V gene: TRBV20-1
CDR3 protein: CSASRSSSGNTIYF
CDR3 DNA: TGCAGTGCTAGTCGCAGCAGCTCTGGAAACACCATATATTTT

clone size: many
J gene: TRBJ2-5
D gene: NA
V gene: TRBV20-1
CDR3 protein: CSGQGMRETQYF
CDR3 DNA: TGCAGCGGTCAGGGGATGAGGGAGACCCAGTACTTC

clone size: NA
J gene: TRBJ1-1
D gene: NA
V gene: TRBV5-1
CDR3 protein: CASSLDGTVIEAFF
CDR3 DNA: TGCGCCAGCAGCTTGGACGGGACCGTCATTGAAGCTTTCTTT

clone size: many
J gene: TRBJ2-1
D gene: NA
V gene: TRBV20-1
CDR3 protein: CSARDSGSYNEQFF
CDR3 DNA: TGCAGTGCTCGGGACTCCGGGTCCTACAATGAGCAGTTCTTC

clone size: many
J gene: TRBJ1-5
D gene: TRBD1
V gene: TRBV6-2/TRBV6-3
CDR3 protein: CASSLGQGWQPQHF
CDR3 DNA: TGTGCCAGCAGCCTGGGACAGGGGTGGCAGCCCCAGCATTTT

clone size: many
J gene: TRBJ1-5
D gene: NA
V gene: TRBV12-1
CDR3 protein: CASSLRGLQHF
CDR3 DNA: TGTGCCAGCAGCTTACGGGGGCTCCAGCATTTT

clone size: NA
J gene: TRBJ1-2
D gene: NA
V gene: TRBV29-1
CDR3 protein: CSVGHDYGYTF
CDR3 DNA: TGCAGCGTTGGACATGACTATGGCTACACCTTC

clone size: NA
J gene: TRBJ2-6
D gene: NA
V gene: TRBV30
CDR3 protein: CAWRQRGYGANVLTF
CDR3 DNA: TGTGCCTGGAGACAGAGAGGGTACGGGGCCAACGTCCTGACTTTC

clone size: NA
J gene: TRBJ2-7
D gene: TRBD2
V gene: TRBV18
CDR3 protein: CASSPPGLASYEQYF
CDR3 DNA: TGTGCCAGCTCACCACCGGGACTAGCGAGTTACGAGCAGTACTTC

clone size: NA
J gene: TRBJ1-2
D gene: NA
V gene: TRBV7-2
CDR3 protein: CASSSSLGRPYGYTF
CDR3 DNA: TGTGCCAGCAGCTCCTCTTTAGGGCGTCCCTATGGCTACACCTTC

clone size: NA
J gene: TRBJ1-2
D gene: NA
V gene: TRBV10-3
CDR3 protein: CAISELTAGGYTF
CDR3 DNA: TGTGCCATCAGTGAGTTGACAGCTGGAGGCTACACCTTC

clone size: NA
J gene: TRBJ2-2
D gene: NA
V gene: TRBV6-2/TRBV6-3
CDR3 protein: CASRQRLTGELFF
CDR3 DNA: TGTGCCAGCAGACAACGCCTCACCGGGGAGCTGTTTTTT

clone size: NA
J gene: TRBJ1-1
D gene: TRBD1
V gene: TRBV6-6
CDR3 protein: CASGGFGQGAEAFF
CDR3 DNA: TGTGCCAGCGGGGGATTCGGACAGGGAGCTGAAGCTTTCTTT

clone size: NA
J gene: TRBJ2-2
D gene: NA
V gene: TRBV2
CDR3 protein: CASSEAGEYTGELFF
CDR3 DNA: TGTGCCAGCAGTGAGGCAGGGGAGTACACCGGGGAGCTGTTTTTT

clone size: few
J gene: TRBJ1-2
D gene: TRBD1
V gene: TRBV6-1
CDR3 protein: CASSQAGTGRNYYGYTF
CDR3 DNA: TGTGCCAGCAGTCAAGCTGGGACAGGGAGGAATTACTATGGCTACACCTTC

clone size: few
J gene: TRBJ2-3
D gene: TRBD1
V gene: TRBV6-5
CDR3 protein: CASSPRGPGTDTQYF
CDR3 DNA: TGTGCCAGCAGTCCCAGGGGGCCGGGCACAGATACGCAGTATTTT

clone size: NA
J gene: TRBJ1-4
D gene: NA
V gene: TRBV20-1
CDR3 protein: CSASSGGAEKLFF
CDR3 DNA: TGCAGTGCTAGCTCGGGGGGGGCAGAAAAACTGTTTTTT

clone size: many
J gene: TRBJ2-5
D gene: TRBD2
V gene: TRBV20-1
CDR3 protein: CSAATSGGRKETQYF
CDR3 DNA: TGCAGTGCTGCGACTAGCGGGGGGAGGAAAGAGACCCAGTACTTC

clone size: few
J gene: TRBJ2-2
D gene: TRBD1
V gene: TRBV7-7
CDR3 protein: CASSRLTGINTGELFF
CDR3 DNA: TGTGCTAGCAGCCGTTTGACAGGGATCAACACCGGGGAGCTGTTTTTT

clone size: few
J gene: TRBJ2-2
D gene: NA
V gene: TRBV9
CDR3 protein: CASSVATSTGELFF
CDR3 DNA: TGTGCCAGCAGCGTAGCTACCAGTACTGGGGAGCTGTTTTTT

clone size: NA
J gene: TRBJ2-5
D gene: NA
V gene: TRBV4-1
CDR3 protein: CASSQEPVGETQYF
CDR3 DNA: TGCGCCAGCAGCCAAGAACCGGTGGGAGAGACCCAGTACTTC

clone size: many
J gene: TRBJ2-1
D gene: NA
V gene: TRBV20-1
CDR3 protein: CSAPVPARSYNEQFF
CDR3 DNA: TGCAGTGCTCCCGTTCCCGCCCGTTCCTACAATGAGCAGTTCTTC

clone size: many
J gene: TRBJ2-3
D gene: TRBD2
V gene: TRBV20-1
CDR3 protein: CSAAVIGGRTDTQYF
CDR3 DNA: TGCAGTGCTGCGGTTATCGGGGGGAGAACAGATACGCAGTATTTT

clone size: many
J gene: TRBJ2-7
D gene: NA
V gene: TRBV27
CDR3 protein: CASSLTRSSYEQYF
CDR3 DNA: TGTGCCAGCAGTTTGACCAGGAGCTCCTACGAGCAGTACTTC

clone size: NA
J gene: TRBJ1-2
D gene: TRBD1
V gene: TRBV28
CDR3 protein: CASRITGQGAYGYTF
CDR3 DNA: TGTGCCAGCCGCATAACGGGACAGGGGGCCTATGGCTACACCTTC

clone size: NA
J gene: TRBJ1-1
D gene: NA
V gene: TRBV20-1
CDR3 protein: CSARDLRMPLNTEAFF
CDR3 DNA: TGCAGTGCTAGAGATCTGCGAATGCCCTTGAACACTGAAGCTTTCTTT

clone size: few
J gene: TRBJ1-4
D gene: TRBD1
V gene: TRBV27
CDR3 protein: CASSRGPGQGHEKLFF
CDR3 DNA: TGTGCCAGCAGCCGGGGTCCGGGACAGGGCCATGAAAAACTGTTTTTT

clone size: many
J gene: TRBJ2-3
D gene: NA
V gene: TRBV6-2/TRBV6-3
CDR3 protein: CASSYSISGGTDTQYF
CDR3 DNA: TGTGCCAGCAGTTACTCGATCTCTGGGGGTACAGATACGCAGTATTTT

clone size: many
J gene: TRBJ1-4
D gene: TRBD1
V gene: TRBV10-3
CDR3 protein: CAISEGQGANEKLFF
CDR3 DNA: TGTGCCATCAGTGAGGGGCAGGGGGCTAATGAAAAACTGTTTTTT

clone size: many
J gene: TRBJ2-5
D gene: NA
V gene: TRBV29-1
CDR3 protein: CSVDSQGGRETQYF
CDR3 DNA: TGCAGCGTTGATTCCCAGGGGGGAAGGGAGACCCAGTACTTC

clone size: NA
J gene: TRBJ1-2
D gene: NA
V gene: TRBV6-6
CDR3 protein: CASTGGGPTYGYTF
CDR3 DNA: TGTGCCAGCACCGGCGGGGGGCCGACCTATGGCTACACCTTC

clone size: many
J gene: TRBJ1-4
D gene: TRBD1
V gene: TRBV7-2
CDR3 protein: CASSLGGGGVGEKLFF
CDR3 DNA: TGTGCCAGCAGCTTAGGTGGAGGGGGCGTTGGTGAAAAACTGTTTTTT

clone size: few
J gene: TRBJ2-5
D gene: TRBD2
V gene: TRBV15
CDR3 protein: CATSRDGRGEETQYF
CDR3 DNA: TGTGCCACCAGCAGAGATGGTCGGGGGGAAGAGACCCAGTACTTC

clone size: many
J gene: TRBJ1-2
D gene: NA
V gene: TRBV6-1
CDR3 protein: CASSEGRTQRYGYTF
CDR3 DNA: TGTGCCAGCAGTGAAGGTCGGACCCAACGCTATGGCTACACCTTC

clone size: few
J gene: TRBJ1-4
D gene: NA
V gene: TRBV12-3/TRBV12-4
CDR3 protein: CASSRTEGGEKLFF
CDR3 DNA: TGTGCCAGCAGTCGGACAGAGGGGGGTGAAAAACTGTTTTTT

clone size: NA
J gene: TRBJ1-4
D gene: NA
V gene: TRBV30
CDR3 protein: CAWGRGLDEKLFF
CDR3 DNA: TGTGCCTGGGGTAGGGGATTGGATGAAAAACTGTTTTTT

clone size: NA
J gene: TRBJ1-2
D gene: TRBD1
V gene: TRBV6-1
CDR3 protein: CASSARDRGYTF
CDR3 DNA: TGTGCCAGCAGTGCCCGGGACAGGGGCTACACCTTC